This T cell receptor (beta chain) was captured in a study of blood T cell repertoires in COVID-19. Background on the study: The analysed material was cDNA or gDNA that came from T cells, B-cell-depleted T cells, or PBMCs.

Assignments of participants to cohorts depended upon their own reported clinical history. Shortly before study entry, within 2 weeks, exposed participants had met a COVID-19 case. Using immunoSEQ multiplex PCR, the repertoire was profiled, and TCRdb retains in-frame clones only, with some absent. The sample includes some 270,000 clones, approximately 90% of them seen just once. Germline values: CDR1 MNHEY, CDR2 SVGEGT. J gave up 0 bases and V 5 bases, and 0 bases lay outside the gene matches. The CDR3 is 14 residues long. The chain couples TRBV6-2 or TRBV6-3 to TRBJ2-1; 8 bases map to TRBD2. The material sequenced was PBMCs or T cells enriched from blood (not recorded which). The TCR comes from a middle-aged man who had been exposed to COVID-19. CDR3 sequence reads: CASSSGSSYNEQFF. CDR3 nucleotides: TGTGCCAGCAGTAGCGGGAGCTCCTACAATGAGCAGTTCTTC.